This passage covers 3 T cell receptor beta chains from one sample sequenced in a study of T cells in women clearing cervical HPV infection. Generated by immunoSEQ multiplex PCR, the TCRdb table keeps only in-frame clones and is missing some. The sample has 40,000 to 45,000 clones. Sequencing input: blood buffy coat. These TCRs come from a woman between 18 and 69 years old with a cervical HPV16 infection that either progressed to CIN3+ or cleared (not recorded which).

Of note for this clone: The sequenced fragment ends 3 residues before the CDR3 boundary, so the rest is inferred from the germline J gene. The genes are TRBV19 and TRBJ2-1, with 7 bases fitting TRBD2. V lost 6 bases to trimming and J lost 8 bases; unmatched junction nucleotides: 13. This CDR3 spans 15 amino acids. CDR1 LNHDA and CDR2 SQIVND come from the germline V gene (reference sequence). This CDR3 is CASSLPAGIRYEQFF. The CDR3 DNA, read in part, is TGTGCCAGTAGCCTCCCAGCGGGGATTAGGTATGAG. Complete variable domain (other parts from reference TRBV19 and TRBJ2-1): DGGITQSPKYLFRKEGQNVTLSCEQNLNHDAMYWYRQDPGQGLRLIYYSQIVNDFQKGDIAEGYSVSREKKESFPLTVTSAQKNPTAFYLCASSLPAGIRYEQFFGPGTRLTVL.

Regarding this clone: The read comes to an end 3 residues before the CDR3 does, leaving the germline J gene to fill in the end. The chain is built from TRBV10-2 and TRBJ2-6; the match to TRBD2 covers 8 bases. In germline, CDR1 is WSHSY, CDR2 SAAADI. The junction had 6 bases not matched to a gene; V was cut back by 8 bases and J by 0 bases. This CDR3 is built from 16 residues. The CDR3 DNA, read in part, is TGCGCCAGCCGGGCGGGGGGCTTCTCTGGGGCCAACGTC. It is translated as CASRAGGFSGANV. The whole CDR3 protein is CASRAGGFSGANVLTF.

The sequenced part of the CDR3 DNA is TGTGCCAGCAGCTTCCCAGGGGTAAACTATGGT. It encodes CASSFPGVNYG. The whole CDR3 protein reads CASSFPGVNYGQYF. The chain is built from TRBV7-9 and TRBJ2-4; a possible D gene is TRBD1 (6 bases). The read ends 3 residues early relative to the CDR3; the germline J gene fills the gap. CDR1 and CDR2 (germline): SEHNR, FQNEAQ (reference sequence). The CDR3 runs 14 residues.